The 17 T cell receptor beta chains presented below share a single source sample, sequenced in a study of CD8 T cells in ankylosing spondylitis. These TCRs are of unknown antigen specificity. Overall study findings and caveats: Seemingly characteristic of ankylosing spondylitis blood was a TCR beta motif consisting of eight highly homologous variants.

TCRdb analysed the 5' RACE reads with MiXCR anew, one entry per CDR3 protein. Here the sample spans about 330,000 distinct CDR3 sequences, 6.5% to 10% being singletons. Sequencing was performed on blood, either unsorted or a sorted T cell fraction (not recorded which). Source of these receptors: a male donor with ankylosing spondylitis.

The chain recombines TRBV20-1 with TRBJ2-1; tentatively, D is TRBD1 (5 bases). This CDR3 contains 18 residues. Looked up from germline, CDR1 is DFQATT and CDR2 is SNEGSKA (reference sequence). The V end lost 0 bases, the J end lost 4 bases, and 22 bases lay between the germline ends. The CDR3 nucleotides read TGCAGTGCTAGAGACGACAGAGCCCAATTTAGGGTATACAATGAGCAGTTCTTC. Translating gives CSARDDRAQFRVYNEQFF.

The chain employs TRBV28 and TRBJ2-1; D tentatively fits TRBD1 or TRBD2 (5 bases each). Trimming took off 5 bases at V and 4 bases at J, with 18 bases between the two ends. The germline V gene has CDR1 MDHEN and CDR2 SYDVKM. This CDR3 is 16 amino acids long. This CDR3 reads CASSAPRDQTYNEQFF. The CDR3, as DNA: TGTGCCAGCAGTGCCCCCCGGGACCAAACTTACAATGAGCAGTTCTTC.

This clonotype was seen more than once but under ten times. As DNA, the CDR3 is TGCGCCAGCAGCTTGGAAGGGGGGCTAGCGGGATCCCACGAGCAGTACTTC. Residues: CASSLEGGLAGSHEQYF. This rearrangement joins TRBV5-1 to TRBJ2-7; 9 positions match TRBD2. Trimming at V came to 0 bases and at J to 5 bases, leaving 12 bases not matched to a gene. The V gene's germline CDR1 is SGHRS and CDR2 YFSETQ. This CDR3 has 17 residues.

V is TRBV20-1 and J is TRBJ1-6; D uncertain. V gave up 6 bases and J gave up 9 bases, with 18 bases separating them. CDR1 is DFQATT, CDR2 SNEGSKA, per germline (reference sequence). The CDR3 has 14 amino acids. The CDR3 DNA sequence: TGCAGTGCGAAGGTCCAACGGGCGTCTTCACCCCTCCACTTT. Translation gives CSAKVQRASSPLHF.

This clonotype was picked up many times. The chain recombines TRBV28 with TRBJ1-6, with a weak D call TRBD1 (6 bases). The CDR3 consists of 12 residues. The V gene lost 7 bases and the J gene lost 10 bases, with 11 bases spanning the gap. Per the germline V gene, CDR1 is MDHEN and CDR2 is SYDVKM. The CDR3 sequence: CASTGVVSPLHF. The CDR3 nucleotides are TGTGCCAGCACAGGGGTAGTCTCACCCCTCCACTTT.

The chain uses TRBV28 and TRBJ2-5; 11 nucleotides line up with TRBD1. CDR1 and CDR2 from the germline V gene are MDHEN and SYDVKM. The CDR3 is made up of 14 amino acids. The trim removed 8 bases at V and 5 bases at J, leaving 7 bases unmatched. CDR3 DNA sequence: TGTGCCAGCCAGGACAGGGGGCTGAGTGAGACCCAGTACTTC. As protein: CASQDRGLSETQYF.

The genes are TRBV9 and TRBJ2-3; D call uncertain. There are 14 residues in the CDR3. In germline, CDR1 is SGDLS, CDR2 YYNGEE. Trimming took off 0 bases at V and 2 bases at J, with 7 bases between the two ends. DNA for the CDR3: TGTGCCAGCAGCGTAGAAACCTTCACAGATACGCAGTATTTT. Protein: CASSVETFTDTQYF. Looking up the rest from reference TRBV9 and TRBJ2-3 gives the full variable domain: DSGVTQTPKHLITATGQRVTLRCSPRSGDLSVYWYQQSLDQGLQFLIQYYNGEERAKGNILERFSAQQFPDLHSELNLSSLELGDSALYFCASSVETFTDTQYFGPGTRLTVL.

The chain recombines TRBV5-6 with TRBJ2-3; 9 bases map to TRBD1. Looked up from germline, CDR1 is SGHDT and CDR2 is YYEEEE. The CDR3 contains 16 residues. Trimming cost V 2 bases and J 3 bases; bases outside gene matches: 7. The CDR3 region has the DNA TGTGCCAGCAGCTTTTGGGTGACAGGGGGGACAGATACGCAGTATTTT. It codes for CASSFWVTGGTDTQYF.

The rearrangement links TRBV5-1 to TRBJ1-4; possible D gene TRBD1, 5 bases. V lost 4 bases, J lost 0 bases, and 10 bases lay in between. The CDR3 covers 15 residues. Germline V gives CDR1 SGHRS, CDR2 YFSETQ. CDR3 sequence (DNA): TGCGCCAGCAGCGGAGGGGTCACAACTAATGAAAAACTGTTTTTT. The encoded protein is CASSGGVTTNEKLFF.

This clonotype was recorded many times. The chain joins TRBV29-1 to TRBJ1-3, with D perhaps TRBD1 (6 bases). Germline assignment: CDR1 SQVTM and CDR2 ANQGSEA. The CDR3 extends over 13 amino acids. Trimming removed 5 bases at V and 1 base at J, with 9 bases between. The DNA for the CDR3 is TGCAGCGTTTCGGACAGTTCTGGAAACACCATATATTTT. It codes for CSVSDSSGNTIYF. The whole variable domain, filled in from reference TRBV29-1 and TRBJ1-3, reads SAVISQKPSRDICQRGTSLTIQCQVDSQVTMMFWYRQQPGQSLTLIATANQGSEATYESGFVIDKFPISRPNLTFSTLTVSNMSPEDSSIYLCSVSDSSGNTIYFGEGSWLTVV.

In DNA form, the CDR3 reads TGTGCCAGCAGCTTAGCCCAGGAAAATCAGCCCCAGCATTTT. Translating it yields CASSLAQENQPQHF. The chain has TRBV11-2 and TRBJ1-5; no reliable D call. This CDR3 has 14 residues. Trimming stripped 1 base from V and 4 bases from J, with 8 bases between. Germline CDR1 SGHAT, CDR2 FQNNGV.

The rearrangement uses TRBV27 and TRBJ2-1; perhaps TRBD1 as D (6 bases). Germline-derived CDR1 and CDR2 are MNHEY and SMNVEV (reference sequence). The CDR3 has 13 residues. V shed 1 base and J shed 8 bases, with 9 bases lying between them. CDR3 loop: CASSLYRADEQFF. The CDR3 DNA follows: TGTGCCAGCAGTTTATACAGGGCGGATGAGCAGTTCTTC.

This chain links TRBV30 with TRBJ2-7; D is unclear. The CDR3 length is 12 residues. Deletions cut 5 bases from V and 0 bases from J, with 8 bases between. Germline CDR1 is GTSNPN and CDR2 is SVGIG (reference sequence). The CDR3 loop is CAWSTRSYEQYF. DNA of the CDR3: TGTGCCTGGTCCACTCGCTCCTACGAGCAGTACTTC.

Only a few counts were recorded for this clonotype. The J gene is TRBJ2-5, the V gene TRBV7-3; TRBD2 aligns across 8 bases. CDR1 SGHTA and CDR2 FQGTGA come from the germline V gene. J gave up 4 bases and V 8 bases, and 12 bases lay outside the gene matches. CDR3 length: 15 amino acids. The CDR3 bases are TGTGCCAGCTCCCCTACTAGCGGAAGGGGAGAGACCCAGTACTTC. Encoded protein: CASSPTSGRGETQYF.

This chain connects TRBV28 to TRBJ2-7, with 9 positions matching TRBD1. Trimming took 3 bases from V and 7 from J; bases not matched to a gene: 7. The CDR3 has 14 residues. Germline lookup yields CDR1 MDHEN and CDR2 SYDVKM. The CDR3 bases are TGTGCCAGCAGTTTCCGGGACAGGGTCAGGGAGCAGTACTTC. This encodes CASSFRDRVREQYF. The whole variable domain, remainder taken from reference TRBV28 and TRBJ2-7, is DVKVTQSSRYLVKRTGEKVFLECVQDMDHENMFWYRQDPGLGLRLIYFSYDVKMKEKGDIPEGYSVSREKKERFSLILESASTNQTSMYLCASSFRDRVREQYFGPGTRLTVT.

This clonotype was detected many times. The gene calls are TRBV12-3 or TRBV12-4 and TRBJ1-1, with D uncertain. Trimming took 2 bases from V and 5 from J, leaving 6 bases between them. The CDR3 has 12 amino acids. The CDR3 bases are TGTGCCAGCAGTTTATATGGGACTGAAGCTTTCTTT. Amino acids: CASSLYGTEAFF.

This clonotype was observed a few times. The chain recombines TRBV29-1 with TRBJ2-1; D tentatively reads TRBD1 or TRBD2 (5 bases each). V gave up 5 bases and J gave up 4 bases, with 12 bases separating them. There are 13 residues in the CDR3. CDR1 and CDR2 (germline): SQVTM, ANQGSEA. Here the CDR3 reads CSVRDPGYNEQFF. As DNA, the CDR3 is TGCAGCGTTCGGGACCCGGGATACAATGAGCAGTTCTTC.